This T cell receptor (beta chain) was retrieved from a study of blood T cell repertoires in COVID-19. About the research overall: T cells, B-cell-depleted T cells, or PBMCs provided the cDNA or gDNA that served as material.

Generated by immunoSEQ multiplex PCR, the TCRdb table keeps only in-frame clones and is missing some. The repertoire holds 250,000 to 300,000 clones, with around 90% as singletons. The CDR3 has 11 residues. V lost 1 base and J lost 8, with 8 bases in between. In germline, CDR1 is DFQATT, CDR2 SNEGSKA (reference sequence). The sample taken for sequencing was PBMCs or T cells enriched from blood (not recorded which). The origin of this receptor is a human donor in a cohort exposed to, infected with or recovered from COVID-19 (not recorded which). The donor label of this sample is uncertain. The chain joins TRBV20-1 to TRBJ1-2; D gene ambiguous. CDR3 nucleotide sequence: TGCAGTGCTAGAGTTCTCGGGGGCTACACCTTC. It yields the protein CSARVLGGYTF.